This entry lists 21 T cell receptor beta chains sequenced from one sample in a study of cytomegalovirus exposure and HLA in healthy donors. Amplification used 60 Vbeta primers and 13 Jbeta primers. Sequencing used immunoSEQ multiplex PCR; TCRdb keeps in-frame clones, though not all of them. Counted here are approximately 160,000 clones, roughly 83% occurring once; the ten biggest clones make up about 0.37%. The specimen sequenced was PBMCs. These receptor sequences come from a boy younger than 10 in good health and CMV-seronegative.

The genes are TRBV6-1 and TRBJ2-2; 14 nucleotides line up with TRBD2. The CDR3 contains 14 residues. V gave up 10 bases and J gave up 7 bases; unmatched junction bases: 5. Per germline, CDR1 MNHNS and CDR2 SASEGT. This chain's CDR3 is CATRTSGRFGELFF. DNA of the CDR3: TGTGCCACCAGGACTAGCGGGAGGTTCGGGGAGCTGTTTTTT.

The V gene is TRBV13, the J gene TRBJ2-7; the match to TRBD1 covers 7 bases. Germline loops: CDR1 PRHDT, CDR2 FYEKMQ (reference sequence). Trimming took 5 bases from V and 2 from J; bases not matched to a gene: 9. This CDR3 has 15 amino acids. Here the CDR3 DNA reads TGTGCCAGCAGCCCTCTCAGGGGGATAACCTACGAGCAGTACTTC. Amino acid sequence: CASSPLRGITYEQYF.

The gene calls are TRBV10-1 and TRBJ2-5; 10 bases agree with TRBD2. This CDR3 is built from 14 residues. Germline assignment: CDR1 WNHNN and CDR2 SYGVQD (reference sequence). The V and J ends lost 2 bases and 5 bases, in that order; junction bases with no gene match: 2. This CDR3 is CASSELAGEETQYF. In DNA form, the CDR3 reads TGCGCCAGCAGTGAGCTAGCGGGAGAGGAGACCCAGTACTTC.

The chain combines TRBV9 with TRBJ2-1; D is possibly TRBD2 (6 bases). CDR1 and CDR2 from the germline V gene are SGDLS and YYNGEE. This CDR3 is 15 amino acids long. Trimming left V 2 bases short and J 0 bases short, with 9 bases between. The CDR3 region is CASSVRRDSYNEQFF. CDR3 sequence (DNA): TGTGCCAGCAGCGTGAGGCGGGACTCCTACAATGAGCAGTTCTTC. Together with reference TRBV9 and TRBJ2-1, the CDR3 gives the full variable domain: DSGVTQTPKHLITATGQRVTLRCSPRSGDLSVYWYQQSLDQGLQFLIQYYNGEERAKGNILERFSAQQFPDLHSELNLSSLELGDSALYFCASSVRRDSYNEQFFGPGTRLTVL.

The rearrangement joins TRBV5-1 to TRBJ2-1; D gene uncertain. V was clipped by 7 bases and J by 0 bases, with 11 bases between them. Germline CDR1 and CDR2: SGHRS and YFSETQ. The CDR3 length is 14 residues. CDR3 DNA: TGCGCCAGCCGCGGCGGTGACTCCTACAATGAGCAGTTCTTC. This translates into CASRGGDSYNEQFF.

The CDR3 bases are TGTGCCAGCAGTTTATCGGGTTCCTATGGCTACACCTTC. It yields the protein CASSLSGSYGYTF. The chain has TRBV28 and TRBJ1-2; D gene uncertain. From germline, CDR1 is MDHEN and CDR2 SYDVKM. Trimming shortened V by 1 base and J by 4 bases, and 7 bases separated the two germline ends. The CDR3 has 13 amino acids.

The J gene is TRBJ2-7, the V gene TRBV7-8, with a weak D call TRBD2 (6 bases). The V end was cut by 7 bases, the J end by 5 bases, with 18 bases between. The CDR3 length is 14 residues. Germline V CDR1 and CDR2: SGHVS, FQNEAQ. CDR3: CASTLAGGFDEQYF. CDR3 bases: TGTGCCAGCACCCTAGCCGGGGGTTTCGACGAGCAGTACTTC.

CDR3 in amino acids: CASSLLGQGATLYGYTF. The CDR3 DNA is TGTGCCAGCAGCTTGCTGGGACAGGGGGCGACCCTCTATGGCTACACCTTC. The chain carries TRBV5-6 and TRBJ1-2; TRBD1 agrees at 12 bases. The germline CDR1 and CDR2 sequences are SGHDT and YYEEEE. J lost 4 bases, V lost 1 base, and 8 bases had no gene match. There are 17 residues in the CDR3.

The chain joins TRBV29-1 to TRBJ2-5, with D unclear. The V and J ends lost 5 bases and 4 bases respectively, with 11 bases between them. Germline V gene sequence: CDR1 SQVTM, CDR2 ANQGSEA. The CDR3 totals 12 residues. The CDR3 bases are TGCAGCGTTAGATTAGGAGCAGAGACCCAGTACTTC. This gives the protein CSVRLGAETQYF.

About this clone: Other DNA sequences of this sample code for an identical CDR3. V is TRBV28 and J is TRBJ1-5; D might be TRBD1 (6 bases). V gave up 4 bases and J gave up 4 bases, with 11 bases separating them. The germline CDR1 and CDR2 sequences are MDHEN and SYDVKM. The CDR3 runs 14 residues. CDR3 amino acids: CASSSGVGNQPQHF. DNA of the CDR3: TGTGCCAGCAGTTCAGGGGTTGGGAATCAGCCCCAGCATTTT.

This clone is a singleton in its sample. This chain uses TRBV15 with TRBJ1-2, with D possibly matching TRBD1 (6 bases). This CDR3 is built from 14 residues. Looked up from germline, CDR1 is LNHNV and CDR2 is YYDKDF (reference sequence). V dropped 2 bases and J dropped 2 bases, with 9 bases sitting between them. The CDR3 nucleotides read TGTGCCACCAGCAGATTTAGGGGGAACTATGGCTACACCTTC. It yields the protein CATSRFRGNYGYTF.

The J gene is TRBJ2-7, the V gene TRBV5-1; 12 nucleotides line up with TRBD2. Per the germline V gene, CDR1 is SGHRS and CDR2 is YFSETQ. V shed 3 bases, J shed 7 bases, and the junction held 2 bases outside the gene matches. The CDR3 sequence is 13 residues long. The CDR3 loop is CASSYLAGGEQYF. The CDR3 coding sequence is TGCGCCAGCAGCTATCTAGCGGGAGGGGAGCAGTACTTC. Supplemented by reference TRBV5-1 and TRBJ2-7, the full variable domain reads KAGVTQTPRYLIKTRGQQVTLSCSPISGHRSVSWYQQTPGQGLQFLFEYFSETQRNKGNFPGRFSGRQFSNSRSEMNVSTLELGDSALYLCASSYLAGGEQYFGPGTRLTVT.

The sample holds one count of this clone. The gene calls are TRBV29-1 and TRBJ2-4; tentatively, D is TRBD1 (5 bases). Germline V CDR1 and CDR2: SQVTM, ANQGSEA. The CDR3 spans 14 residues. The V end lost 6 bases, the J end lost 0 bases, and 12 bases lay between the germline ends. The CDR3 nucleotides are TGCAGCGTCGGTAAGACAGTAGCCAAAAACATTCAGTACTTC. The encoded protein is CSVGKTVAKNIQYF.

In regard to this clone: One junction end disagrees with the germline gene, perhaps due to a read error. The chain is built from TRBV9 and TRBJ2-3; possible D gene TRBD1, 5 bases. There are 13 residues in the CDR3. CDR1 and CDR2 (germline): SGDLS, YYNGEE. CDR3 residues: CASSVEETATQYF. The DNA for the CDR3 is TGTGCCAGCAGCGTAGAGGAGACAGCTACGCAGTATTTT.

V is TRBV2 and J is TRBJ1-3; D remains unclear. CDR1 and CDR2 (germline): SNHLY, FYNNEI. Trimming took 1 base from V and 0 from J, leaving 7 bases between them. The CDR3 runs 15 residues. The CDR3 loop is CASSEVRGSGNTIYF. DNA of the CDR3: TGTGCCAGCAGTGAAGTAAGAGGCTCTGGAAACACCATATATTTT.

The chain joins TRBV28 to TRBJ1-4; D is perhaps TRBD1 (5 bases). The germline V gene has CDR1 MDHEN and CDR2 SYDVKM. The length of the CDR3 is 15 residues. With 1 base removed from V and 2 bases from J, the gap between germline ends came to 8 bases. The CDR3 here is CASSLLAGTNEKLFF. Here the CDR3 DNA reads TGTGCCAGCAGTTTATTGGCAGGGACTAATGAAAAACTGTTTTTT.

In its sample, this clone was seen a few times. This chain connects TRBV19 to TRBJ1-5; 8 positions match TRBD1. Trimming removed 7 bases from V and 4 bases from J; junction bases left unmatched: 6. Germline V gene data show CDR1 as LNHDA and CDR2 as SQIVND (reference sequence). This CDR3 is built from 14 residues. The CDR3 here is CASTGGAGNQPQHF. As DNA, the CDR3 is TGTGCCAGTACAGGGGGCGCCGGGAATCAGCCCCAGCATTTT.

This chain links TRBV19 with TRBJ2-4; TRBD2 is a possible D gene (7 bases). CDR3 length equals 15 residues. Germline-derived CDR1 and CDR2 are LNHDA and SQIVND (reference sequence). V lost 0 bases and J 9 bases, leaving 15 bases between the germline ends. The CDR3 is CASSIDREGGGIQYF. The CDR3 nucleotides are TGTGCCAGTAGTATAGATAGGGAGGGGGGAGGCATTCAGTACTTC.

Only a few counts were recorded for this clone. The chain employs TRBV6-1 and TRBJ1-2, with D possibly matching TRBD1 (5 bases). Germline V gene lookup returns CDR1 MNHNS and CDR2 SASEGT. Trimming removed 4 bases from V and 5 bases from J, with 8 bases in between. The CDR3 has 12 residues. The CDR3 sequence: CASSGQSYGYTF. CDR3 in DNA: TGTGCCAGCAGTGGACAGTCGTATGGCTACACCTTC.

The chain has TRBV18 and TRBJ2-7; a possible D gene is TRBD1 (6 bases). The CDR3 runs 14 residues. Per germline, CDR1 KGHSH and CDR2 LQKENI. Trimming removed 5 bases at V and 1 base at J, with 12 bases between. The CDR3 sequence: CASSTDSFSYEQYF. As DNA, the CDR3 is TGTGCCAGCTCAACGGACAGCTTTTCCTACGAGCAGTACTTC.

The chain has TRBV14 and TRBJ2-2; 10 nucleotides align to TRBD1. Germline CDR1 SGHDN, CDR2 FVKESK. Trimming took 3 bases from V and 5 from J; bases not matched to a gene: 3. The CDR3 length is 15 residues. The CDR3 loop is CASSHRDRGTGELFF. The CDR3, as DNA: TGTGCCAGCAGCCACCGGGACAGGGGAACCGGGGAGCTGTTTTTT.